Below are 10 T cell receptor beta chains sequenced from a single sample in a study of identical twins. Each CDR3 protein gets one entry after TCRdb re-called the 5' RACE reads with MiXCR. The sample records about 500,000 distinct CDR3 sequences, 13% to 15% being singletons. The data also belong to a second study, concerning yellow fever vaccine responses in identical twins.

The sequenced sample consisted of CD4+ T cells sorted from blood. The receptors shown here come from a woman aged 18-30 years in good health.

The gene calls are TRBV11-2 and TRBJ1-6, with D hard to call. Trimming cost V 5 bases and J 8 bases, with 10 bases left between them. Germline-derived CDR1 and CDR2 are SGHAT and FQNNGV. The length of the CDR3 is 13 residues. CDR3 DNA sequence: TGTGCCAGCAGCATTGATAGGGATTCACCCCTCCACTTT. Translated: CASSIDRDSPLHF.

This chain joins TRBV3-1 and TRBJ2-1; D uncertain. CDR1 is LGHDT and CDR2 is YNNKEL in the germline V gene (reference sequence). Deletions cut 0 bases from V and 12 bases from J, with 15 bases between. This CDR3 region has 14 residues. The CDR3 coding sequence is TGTGCCAGCAGCCAAGAACGTTCACCGTTGGGGCAGTTCTTC. This codes for CASSQERSPLGQFF.

The gene calls are TRBV9 and TRBJ2-2; D not resolved. The CDR3 sequence is 16 residues long. Trimming took 0 bases from V and 4 from J, leaving 13 bases between them. Germline V lookup: CDR1 SGDLS, CDR2 YYNGEE. CDR3 protein: CASSVGVVQITGELFF. The CDR3 DNA is TGTGCCAGCAGCGTAGGGGTAGTACAGATCACCGGGGAGCTGTTTTTT.

In regard to this clonotype: The junction does not match germline at one end; this may be a read error. This chain uses TRBV28 with TRBJ2-7; D is possibly TRBD1 or TRBD2 (5 bases each). Germline CDR1 and CDR2: MDHEN and SYDVKM. CDR3 length equals 13 residues. The CDR3 here is CATGAASSYKQYF. The CDR3 DNA reads as TGTGCCACCGGGGCGGCGAGCTCCTACAAGCAGTACTTC.

The rearrangement uses TRBV12-2 and TRBJ2-7; the table names TRBD2, a call not compared with the DNA. TRBV12-2 is shown as a pseudogene. The CDR3 is made up of 15 amino acids. The CDR3 sequence is CASRSGLAVPGEQYF. In DNA form, the CDR3 reads TGTGCAAGTCGCTCGGGACTAGCGGTCCCGGGGGAGCAGTACTTC.

This clonotype was found a few times. This sequence joins TRBV27 and TRBJ2-6; D uncertain. The CDR3 is 17 amino acids. The V end lost 1 base, the J end lost 1 base, and 11 bases lay between the germline ends. The germline gives CDR1 MNHEY, CDR2 SMNVEV (reference sequence). CDR3 protein: CASSLWVGRSGANVLTF. The CDR3 nucleotides are TGTGCCAGCAGTTTATGGGTCGGAAGATCTGGGGCCAACGTCCTGACTTTC.

This clonotype was observed a few times. The chain couples TRBV2 to TRBJ2-1, with a tentative D call TRBD2 (7 bases). The ends were cut back, 10 bases at V and 0 bases at J, with 19 bases in the middle. CDR1 is SNHLY and CDR2 is FYNNEI in the germline V gene. This CDR3 comprises 16 residues. The CDR3 coding sequence is TGTGCCATTATGAAGGGGGGGATAGGCTCCTACAATGAGCAGTTCTTC. Protein sequence: CAIMKGGIGSYNEQFF.

The V and J genes are TRBV3-1 and TRBJ2-5, with no clear D. The germline gives CDR1 LGHDT, CDR2 YNNKEL (reference sequence). Trimming removed 2 bases from V and 5 bases from J, with 6 bases in between. This CDR3 contains 12 residues. In DNA, the CDR3 is TGTGCCAGCAGCCAAAGCGCGGAGACCCAGTACTTC. Its translation is CASSQSAETQYF.

The chain is built from TRBV12-3 or TRBV12-4 and TRBJ2-7; 7 positions agree with TRBD2. This CDR3 spans 16 amino acids. Trimming at V came to 5 bases and at J to 6 bases, leaving 16 bases not matched to a gene. In nucleotides, the CDR3 is TGTGCCAGCAGTCCGCGCAATTCAGCGGGACCCAGCGAGCAGTACTTC. Translation: CASSPRNSAGPSEQYF.

The chain uses TRBV30 and TRBJ2-5; unclear D gene. Germline assignment: CDR1 GTSNPN and CDR2 SVGIG (reference sequence). Trimming removed 2 bases at V and 2 bases at J, with 6 bases between. The length of the CDR3 is 12 residues. The CDR3 region is CAWSHTQETQYF. As DNA, the CDR3 is TGTGCCTGGAGTCACACACAAGAGACCCAGTACTTC.